Described below is a single TCR beta chain sequence and its context. These data are taken from a study of blood T cell repertoires in COVID-19. Looking at the study overall: The samples span acute and convalescent COVID-19 from the United States, Italy and Spain.

From germline, CDR1 is KGHSH and CDR2 LQKENI. The CDR3 covers 16 residues. Losses at the gene ends were 8 bases for V and 6 bases for J; bases not matched to a gene: 14. Generated by immunoSEQ multiplex PCR, the TCRdb table keeps only in-frame clones and is missing some. The sample contains roughly 160,000 clones, 83% of which appear only once. This sequence joins TRBV18 and TRBJ2-2; 8 positions match TRBD2. This receptor was identified in a woman at least 80 years old with acute or convalescent COVID-19. Sequences were obtained from peripheral blood. CDR3 in DNA: TGTGCCAGCAACCGAGCGGGGGAGCGCGGGGCCGGGGAGCTGTTTTTT. Protein product: CASNRAGERGAGELFF.